The 26 T cell receptor beta chains below come from one sample, sequenced in a study of CD8 T cells in ankylosing spondylitis. From the 5' RACE reads, TCRdb called clonotypes with MiXCR, one entry per CDR3 protein. The sample records approximately 220,000 distinct CDR3 sequences, roughly 25% being singletons. Sequenced sample: blood, either unsorted or a sorted T cell fraction (not recorded which). These receptors were collected from a male donor with ankylosing spondylitis or in good health (not recorded which).

About this clonotype itself: Since a much larger clone is just one base distant, this may be a read error. The chain has TRBV20-1 and TRBJ1-1, with D perhaps TRBD1 (5 bases). Germline V gene sequence: CDR1 DFQATT, CDR2 SNEGSKA (reference sequence). The CDR3 has 14 amino acids. The CDR3 protein is CSAERGVMNAEAFF. CDR3 sequence (DNA): TGCAGTGCCGAGAGAGGGGTAATGAACGCTGAAGCTTTCTTT.

This chain links TRBV5-5 with TRBJ1-1, with a possible D match to TRBD1 (6 bases). The CDR3 spans 15 residues. Germline values: CDR1 SGHKS, CDR2 YYEKEE (reference sequence). Trimming cost V 3 bases and J 1 base, with 13 bases left between them. For the CDR3, the DNA is TGTGCCAGCAGCTCCCGGGACATAAGGAACACTGAAGCTTTCTTT. Its translation: CASSSRDIRNTEAFF.

This clonotype was observed many times. As DNA, the CDR3 is TGTGCCAGCGCTTCCCTGGATACGCAGTATTTT. Its translation: CASASLDTQYF. This sequence joins TRBV12-3 or TRBV12-4 and TRBJ2-3, with D uncertain. The CDR3 extends over 11 amino acids. Trimming took off 8 bases at V and 6 bases at J, with 9 bases between the two ends.

The chain couples TRBV29-1 to TRBJ1-1, with TRBD1 identical over 7 bases. With V trimmed by 4 bases and J by 2 bases, 16 bases remained unmatched. Germline CDR1 and CDR2: SQVTM and ANQGSEA. The CDR3 consists of 17 residues. The CDR3 DNA reads as TGCAGCGTTGGCCCCCAGTTGGGCCGGACAGGAAACACTGAAGCTTTCTTT. This sequence encodes CSVGPQLGRTGNTEAFF.

There are many counts of this clonotype. This chain connects TRBV18 to TRBJ2-2; a possible D gene is TRBD2 (6 bases). The CDR3 totals 15 residues. Trimming pared 0 bases from V and 4 bases from J, leaving 9 bases between. Germline CDR1 and CDR2: KGHSH and LQKENI. This CDR3 is CASSPPGRSTGELFF. The CDR3 DNA reads TGTGCCAGCTCACCACCCGGGAGATCCACCGGGGAGCTGTTTTTT.

This clonotype turned up a few times. The CDR3 nucleotides read TGTGCCAGCACCTACGGCCCGGGACTCTTGACCGCCCGAGACACAGATACGCAGTATTTT. It translates to CASTYGPGLLTARDTDTQYF. J is TRBJ2-3 and V is TRBV9; D may be TRBD2 (6 bases). This CDR3 has 20 residues. Germline V gene data show CDR1 as SGDLS and CDR2 as YYNGEE. Trimming pared 6 bases from V and 2 bases from J, leaving 31 bases between.

This clonotype was counted many times. J is TRBJ2-3 and V is TRBV5-1; D unresolved. The V end was cut by 2 bases, the J end by 1 base, with 8 bases between. Germline V gene data show CDR1 as SGHRS and CDR2 as YFSETQ. The CDR3 is 14 amino acids. Here the CDR3 reads CASSLVWRTDTQYF. In DNA form, the CDR3 reads TGCGCCAGCAGCTTAGTGTGGCGCACAGATACGCAGTATTTT.

This clonotype was counted many times. The rearrangement joins TRBV7-2 to TRBJ2-7; 8 nucleotides align to TRBD1. This CDR3 has 13 amino acids. The J segment lost 3 bases and the V segment lost 4 bases, leaving 2 bases of the junction unmatched. Germline-derived CDR1 and CDR2 are SGHTA and FQGNSA. CDR3 in amino acids: CASSSGQVYEQYF. DNA for the CDR3: TGTGCCAGCAGCTCGGGACAGGTCTACGAGCAGTACTTC.

The chain employs TRBV7-2 and TRBJ2-7; D gene ambiguous. This CDR3 has 12 residues. V gave up 5 bases and J gave up 4 bases, with 9 bases separating them. Looked up from germline, CDR1 is SGHTA and CDR2 is FQGNSA. CDR3 loop: CASSPLEYEQYF. Written as DNA, the CDR3 is TGTGCCAGCAGCCCCCTTGAGTACGAGCAGTACTTC.

This clonotype was counted ten times or more. The chain couples TRBV5-5 to TRBJ2-5; 7 bases match TRBD2. Germline V CDR1 and CDR2: SGHKS, YYEKEE (reference sequence). This CDR3 region has 15 residues. Trimming removed 5 bases from V and 5 bases from J; junction bases left unmatched: 12. The CDR3 DNA reads TGTGCCAGCAGTTCGGCGACTAGGACTAGGGAGACCCAGTACTTC. Amino acid sequence: CASSSATRTRETQYF.

The chain recombines TRBV9 with TRBJ2-5; 9 bases agree with TRBD1. The junction had 10 bases not matched to a gene; V was cut back by 0 bases and J by 4 bases. The CDR3 is made up of 17 amino acids. CDR1 and CDR2 from the germline V gene are SGDLS and YYNGEE. CDR3: CASSVAPPGQGGETQYF. The CDR3, as DNA: TGTGCCAGCAGCGTAGCTCCGCCGGGACAGGGAGGAGAGACCCAGTACTTC.

The chain combines TRBV20-1 with TRBJ1-3, with 9 nucleotides matching TRBD1. Germline-derived CDR1 and CDR2 are DFQATT and SNEGSKA (reference sequence). This CDR3 spans 15 amino acids. V shed 6 bases and J 0 bases; nucleotides not matched to a gene: 6. The CDR3 protein is CSAWTGASSGNTIYF. The CDR3 DNA follows: TGCAGTGCGTGGACAGGGGCAAGCTCTGGAAACACCATATATTTT.

This clonotype appeared many times. V and J are TRBV6-1 and TRBJ1-2, with D maybe TRBD1 (6 bases). The CDR3 loop spans 14 amino acids. Germline CDR1 reads MNHNS; CDR2 reads SASEGT. With 7 bases removed from V and 4 bases from J, the gap between germline ends came to 16 bases. The CDR3 coding sequence is TGTGCCAGCACCCGGACAGCCGAACCCTATGGCTACACCTTC. Protein sequence: CASTRTAEPYGYTF.

This clonotype was observed many times. This chain links TRBV2 with TRBJ2-4; TRBD2 agrees at 13 bases. The trim removed 3 bases at V and 0 bases at J, leaving 8 bases unmatched. The CDR3 consists of 19 residues. Germline-derived CDR1 and CDR2 are SNHLY and FYNNEI. The DNA for the CDR3 is TGTGCCAGCAGTGACTTGGGACTAGCGGGACTAATAGCCAAAAACATTCAGTACTTC. As protein: CASSDLGLAGLIAKNIQYF.

Only a few counts were recorded for this clonotype. This rearrangement joins TRBV29-1 to TRBJ2-7; the D call may be TRBD1 or TRBD2 (6 bases each). V was trimmed by 5 bases and J by 0 bases, leaving 14 bases between them. The CDR3 loop spans 14 amino acids. Germline V gene sequence: CDR1 SQVTM, CDR2 ANQGSEA. The CDR3 protein is CSVLKEGVSYEQYF. The DNA for the CDR3 is TGCAGCGTTCTCAAGGAGGGGGTCTCCTACGAGCAGTACTTC.

V is TRBV20-1 and J is TRBJ2-7, with a weak D call TRBD1 (6 bases). Germline V gene data show CDR1 as DFQATT and CDR2 as SNEGSKA (reference sequence). This CDR3 contains 13 residues. Deletions cut 7 bases from V and 0 bases from J, with 13 bases between. The CDR3 coding sequence is TGCAGTGTCACGACAGGAATCTCCTACGAGCAGTACTTC. It is translated as CSVTTGISYEQYF.

The J gene is TRBJ2-7, the V gene TRBV20-1, with TRBD2 as a possible D gene (6 bases). The ends were cut back, 6 bases at V and 0 bases at J, with 15 bases in the middle. The CDR3 has 14 residues. Looked up from germline, CDR1 is DFQATT and CDR2 is SNEGSKA (reference sequence). DNA for the CDR3: TGCAGTGCCTCCTGGAGGGCCGTCTCCTACGAGCAGTACTTC. It codes for CSASWRAVSYEQYF.

V and J are TRBV9 and TRBJ1-2; 7 bases agree with TRBD1. CDR3 length: 13 residues. V trimming: 3 bases; J trimming: 1 base; junction bases outside the gene matches: 0. Germline lookup yields CDR1 SGDLS and CDR2 YYNGEE. The CDR3 DNA reads as TGTGCCAGCAGCGGGGACAGTAACTATGGCTACACCTTC. Its translation is CASSGDSNYGYTF.

This clonotype was observed a few times. The chain combines TRBV20-1 with TRBJ2-7; D might be TRBD1 or TRBD2, each matching 6 bases. V was shortened by 3 bases and J by 2 bases, with 17 bases between the two germline ends. Per the germline V gene, CDR1 is DFQATT and CDR2 is SNEGSKA (reference sequence). The CDR3 is made up of 15 amino acids. CDR3 protein: CSASRGRRGTYEQYF. DNA for the CDR3: TGCAGTGCTAGCCGCGGTCGGAGGGGGACCTACGAGCAGTACTTC.

This clonotype was detected many times. This chain uses TRBV28 with TRBJ2-1, with TRBD2 matching over 13 bases. CDR1 and CDR2 (germline): MDHEN, SYDVKM. V dropped 2 bases and J dropped 3; count of bases not matched to a gene: 10. CDR3 size: 19 residues. CDR3 DNA sequence: TGTGCCAGCAGTTTACTTTACGGACTAGCGGGAGTATTCTACAATGAGCAGTTCTTC. This sequence encodes CASSLLYGLAGVFYNEQFF.

The chain is built from TRBV20-1 and TRBJ2-7; D possibly matches TRBD1 or TRBD2 (5 bases each). Trimming removed 3 bases from V and 0 bases from J, with 15 bases in between. Germline loops: CDR1 DFQATT, CDR2 SNEGSKA (reference sequence). This CDR3 comprises 15 residues. As DNA, the CDR3 is TGCAGTGCTAGTCGCACGGGGCCCAGCTCCTACGAGCAGTACTTC. This codes for CSASRTGPSSYEQYF.

The V and J genes are TRBV7-9 and TRBJ1-5, with D possibly being TRBD1 (6 bases). The CDR3 covers 15 residues. Trimming pared 1 base from V and 5 bases from J, leaving 12 bases between. Germline V gives CDR1 SEHNR, CDR2 FQNEAQ (reference sequence). The CDR3 loop reads CASSLGGHYDQPQHF. Here the CDR3 DNA reads TGTGCCAGCAGCTTAGGGGGACATTACGATCAGCCCCAGCATTTT. The full variable domain, rest sourced from reference TRBV7-9 and TRBJ1-5, is DTGVSQNPRHKITKRGQNVTFRCDPISEHNRLYWYRQTLGQGPEFLTYFQNEAQLEKSRLLSDRFSAERPKGSFSTLEIQRTEQGDSAMYLCASSLGGHYDQPQHFGDGTRLSIL.

This clonotype came up a few times. This rearrangement joins TRBV29-1 to TRBJ2-7; 7 bases are shared with TRBD2. The CDR3 has 13 residues. The V and J ends lost 7 bases and 4 bases, in that order; junction bases with no gene match: 10. CDR1 SQVTM and CDR2 ANQGSEA come from the germline V gene. This CDR3 is CSAAVVGGYEQYF. The CDR3 DNA follows: TGCAGCGCCGCGGTGGTGGGAGGGTACGAGCAGTACTTC.

The chain is built from TRBV29-1 and TRBJ2-7; TRBD1 might be the D (5 bases). This CDR3 has 13 residues. Germline CDR1 reads SQVTM; CDR2 reads ANQGSEA. V lost 5 bases, J lost 5 bases, and 16 bases lay in between. This chain's CDR3 is CSVSGHQGNEQYF. The CDR3 bases are TGCAGCGTTTCAGGGCACCAGGGAAACGAGCAGTACTTC.

This clonotype has ten or more counts. The chain employs TRBV20-1 and TRBJ2-7; 7 bases line up with TRBD1. J was trimmed by 2 bases and V by 3 bases; bases with no gene match: 4. From germline, CDR1 is DFQATT and CDR2 SNEGSKA (reference sequence). There are 13 residues in the CDR3. CDR3 in DNA: TGCAGTGCTAGTGTGGGACAGACCTACGAGCAGTACTTC. Residues: CSASVGQTYEQYF.

Details on this clonotype: This may be a read error: a much more frequent sequence differs by one nucleotide. The chain has TRBV29-1 and TRBJ2-3; D gene unclear. V lost 7 bases and J lost 2, with 16 bases in between. There are 14 residues in the CDR3. The V gene's germline CDR1 is SQVTM and CDR2 ANQGSEA. The CDR3 bases are TGCAGCGCCGAAGCAGTGAGCCTCACAGATACGCAGTATTTT. It specifies CSAEAVSLTDTQYF.